This is a list of T cell receptor beta chains from one sample in a study of spatial heterogeneity in lung cancer. TCRdb called the 5' RACE reads again in MiXCR, with one record for every CDR3 protein. The data show about 9,800 distinct CDR3 sequences, about 6.9% seen once. Sample: lung tumor tissue, taken at surgery. The receptor source for this set is a male donor with early-stage non-small cell lung cancer. Both conserved end residues are part of each CDR3. The order of the fields is clone size, J gene, D gene, V gene, CDR3 length, CDR3 DNA, CDR3 protein. The D gene is left open where the match is weak. The listing skips clone size in some rows; elsewhere it reads once, few, many or a size class.

medium-sized,TRBJ1-4,.,TRBV7-2,15,TGTGCCAGCAGCTTAGAACAGGGCCCTAATGAAAAACTGTTTTTT,CASSLEQGPNEKLFF
medium-sized,TRBJ1-5,.,TRBV4-1,14,TGCGCCAGCAGCCAACCGGTTAGCAATCAGCCCCAGCATTTT,CASSQPVSNQPQHF
many,TRBJ2-1,.,TRBV11-2,15,TGTGCCAGCAGCCCGCCGACTGAATCCTACAATGAGCAGTTCTTC,CASSPPTESYNEQFF
many,TRBJ1-4,TRBD1,TRBV5-1,14,TGCGCCAGCAGCCCAGGGGGCACTAATGAAAAACTGTTTTTT,CASSPGGTNEKLFF
many,TRBJ2-1,.,TRBV9,14,TGTGCCAGCAGCGCCCGGACTGTTTCTAATGAGCAGTTCTTC,CASSARTVSNEQFF
.,TRBJ2-3,.,TRBV20-1,11,TGCAGTGCTAGGTTGGCAGATACGCAGTATTTT,CSARLADTQYF
many,TRBJ1-2,TRBD1,TRBV10-3,14,TGTGCCATCAGTGATTCGGACAGGCGGTATGGCTACACCTTC,CAISDSDRRYGYTF
many,TRBJ2-3,.,TRBV5-1,14,TGCGCCAGCACAGGGACTTTTCTCACAGATACGCAGTATTTT,CASTGTFLTDTQYF
many,TRBJ2-2,.,TRBV13,14,TGTGCCAGCAGCCTGCGGGGCACCACGGGGGAGCTGTTTTTT,CASSLRGTTGELFF
medium-sized,TRBJ2-4,.,TRBV27,17,TGTGCCAGCAGTTTGCGTGCGGGGCCTATAGCCAAAAACATTCAGTACTTC,CASSLRAGPIAKNIQYF
many,TRBJ1-4,.,TRBV18,13,TGTGCCAGCTCACCGGCTGAAGCTGAAAAACTGTTTTTT,CASSPAEAEKLFF
many,TRBJ2-7,.,TRBV20-1,12,TGCAGTGCTAACGAGGGAAGGGACGTAGAGTACTTC,CSANEGRDVEYF
many,TRBJ2-2,.,TRBV5-1,12,TGCGCCAGCAGCTTCAGCCCCGGGGAGCTGTTTTTT,CASSFSPGELFF
.,TRBJ2-4,.,TRBV18,16,TGTGCCAGCTCGCCGACTAGTTCCCTAGCCAAAAACATTCAGTACTTC,CASSPTSSLAKNIQYF
many,TRBJ2-5,.,TRBV20-1,13,TGCAGTGCTTGGGGGGCAGGGAAAGAGACCCAGTACTTC,CSAWGAGKETQYF
many,TRBJ2-1,TRBD2,TRBV3-1,16,TGTGCCAGCAGCCAAGACAACGGACTAGCGGGAGGGTCTCAGTTCTTC,CASSQDNGLAGGSQFF
medium-sized,TRBJ1-6,.,TRBV20-1,15,TGCAGTGCTAGAGATCGCGTCAGGGACTATTCACCCCTCCACTTT,CSARDRVRDYSPLHF
many,TRBJ2-2,TRBD1,TRBV7-8,18,TGTGCCAGCAGCTCTCGGACAGGCCTCTCCGCGAACACCGGGGAGCTGTTTTTT,CASSSRTGLSANTGELFF
many,TRBJ1-1,.,TRBV27,15,TGTGCCAGCAGTTTATGGGGGCCCCAGAACACTGAAGCTTTCTTT,CASSLWGPQNTEAFF
few,TRBJ2-2,.,TRBV2,15,TGTGCCAGCACCCCCCAGAGGGGGAACACCGGGGAGCTGTTTTTT,CASTPQRGNTGELFF
many,TRBJ2-6,.,TRBV20-1,14,TGCAGTGCTCTGACTAGCTCTGGGGCCAACGTCCTGACTTTC,CSALTSSGANVLTF
many,TRBJ2-2,.,TRBV20-1,13,TGCAGTGTTGTGGAGCTGAACACCGGGGAGCTGTTTTTT,CSVVELNTGELFF
many,TRBJ2-3,TRBD2,TRBV29-1,13,TGCAGCGCATCTAGCGGGAGCACAGATACGCAGTATTTT,CSASSGSTDTQYF
many,TRBJ1-2,.,TRBV28,15,TGTGCCACAAATAAGGGCGGAACCCTAGCCTATGGCTACACCTTC,CATNKGGTLAYGYTF
many,TRBJ2-1,.,TRBV6-1,15,TGTGCCAGCGGGGAAGCGACTAGCTCCTACAATGAGCAGTTCTTC,CASGEATSSYNEQFF
medium-sized,TRBJ2-5,TRBD1,TRBV4-2,16,TGTGCCAGCAGCCAATTCCTACAGGGGTCAGGAGAGACCCAGTACTTC,CASSQFLQGSGETQYF
many,TRBJ2-2,TRBD2,TRBV27,18,TGTGCCAGCAGTTTAACCCCACCTAGCGGGGGGAACACCGGGGAGCTGTTTTTT,CASSLTPPSGGNTGELFF
many,TRBJ1-4,TRBD1,TRBV27,13,TGTGCCAGCAGGGTGAGACAGGGAGGAAAACTGTTTTTT,CASRVRQGGKLFF
.,TRBJ2-1,TRBD2,TRBV20-1,16,TGCAGTGCTCCTTACCGCGGGAGTGGGTCCTACAATGAGCAGTTCTTC,CSAPYRGSGSYNEQFF
many,TRBJ2-1,.,TRBV7-9,13,TGTGCCAGCAGCCGGGACTTCTACAATGAGCAGTTCTTC,CASSRDFYNEQFF
medium-sized,TRBJ2-7,.,TRBV12-3/TRBV12-4,15,TGTGCCAGCACCCTCTCGTCGGGCAACCGCTACGAGCAGTACTTC,CASTLSSGNRYEQYF
many,TRBJ1-6,.,TRBV19,14,TGTGCCAGTAGTTCGCTCAATCCGGATTCACCCCTCCACTTT,CASSSLNPDSPLHF
many,TRBJ2-1,TRBD2,TRBV5-4,16,TGTGCCAGCAGCGGAACTAGCGGGAGCATCTACAATGAGCAGTTCTTC,CASSGTSGSIYNEQFF
large,TRBJ1-1,.,TRBV12-3/TRBV12-4,12,TGTGCCAGCAGCCGGCTTTATTGGGAAGCTTTCTTT,CASSRLYWEAFF
many,TRBJ2-5,.,TRBV6-6,14,TGTGCCAGCAGTTACGTGGGTCGACAAGAGACCCAGTACTTC,CASSYVGRQETQYF
medium-sized,TRBJ1-1,.,TRBV9,14,TGTGCCAGCAGCGTAGCCCCTGGGAACACTGAAGCTTTCTTT,CASSVAPGNTEAFF
many,TRBJ1-1,.,TRBV19,14,TGTGCCAGTAGTATTGGGGGACGGAACACTGAAGCTTTCTTT,CASSIGGRNTEAFF
medium-sized,TRBJ2-1,TRBD2,TRBV20-1,18,TGCAGTGCTTACTCACCGGGCTCCGGGGGGAAGTCCTTAAATGAGCAGTTCTTC,CSAYSPGSGGKSLNEQFF
.,TRBJ2-2,.,TRBV29-1,13,TGCAGCGGTGGAGGGGAGAACACCGGGGAGCTGTTTTTT,CSGGGENTGELFF
many,TRBJ2-7,TRBD1,TRBV20-1,15,TGCAGTGCTTGGGGGACAGGTTCCGTCTCCTACGAGCAGTACTTC,CSAWGTGSVSYEQYF